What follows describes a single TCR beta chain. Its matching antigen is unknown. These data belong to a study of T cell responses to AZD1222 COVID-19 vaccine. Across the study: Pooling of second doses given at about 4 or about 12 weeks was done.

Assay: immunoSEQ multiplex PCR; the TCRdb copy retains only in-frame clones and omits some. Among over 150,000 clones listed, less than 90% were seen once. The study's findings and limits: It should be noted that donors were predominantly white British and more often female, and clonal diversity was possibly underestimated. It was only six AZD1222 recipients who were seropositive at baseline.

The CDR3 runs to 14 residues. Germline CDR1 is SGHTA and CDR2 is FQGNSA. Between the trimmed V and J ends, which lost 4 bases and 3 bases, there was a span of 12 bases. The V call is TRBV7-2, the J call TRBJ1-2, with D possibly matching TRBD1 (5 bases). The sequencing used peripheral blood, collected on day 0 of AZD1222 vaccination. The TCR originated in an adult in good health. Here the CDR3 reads CASSSDTRHYGYTF. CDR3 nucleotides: TGTGCCAGCAGCTCGGACACGAGGCACTATGGCTACACCTTC. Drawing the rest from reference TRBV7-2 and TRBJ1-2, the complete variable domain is GAGVSQSPSNKVTEKGKDVELRCDPISGHTALYWYRQSLGQGLEFLIYFQGNSAPDKSGLPSDRFSAERTGGSVSTLTIQRTQQEDSAVYLCASSSDTRHYGYTFGSGTRLTVV.